This T cell receptor beta chain was profiled in a study of T cell repertoires in cytomegalovirus infection. TCRdb processed the reads anew with MiXCR; each CDR3 protein has one entry. Of approximately 100,000 distinct CDR3 sequences detected, 25% to 30% appear once; the ten largest clones hold roughly 81%. V was clipped by 4 bases and J by 0 bases; unmatched bases: 11. The CDR3 covers 19 residues. Germline V gene sequence: CDR1 SGHAT, CDR2 FQNNGV. For this clonotype: Its target is unknown.

This receptor was obtained from a human donor in good health (CMV status not recorded). Some clones in this sample may be carry-over from other donors' samples. The source material was CD8+ T cells from cultured PBMCs, sampled from culture after CMV antigen stimulation. The rearrangement links TRBV11-2 to TRBJ2-7, with 14 nucleotides matching TRBD2. CDR3 nucleotide sequence: TGTGCCAGCAGCTCCGCCCCCGGGACTAGCGGGAGCTACTCCTACGAGCAGTACTTC. The encoded protein is CASSSAPGTSGSYSYEQYF.